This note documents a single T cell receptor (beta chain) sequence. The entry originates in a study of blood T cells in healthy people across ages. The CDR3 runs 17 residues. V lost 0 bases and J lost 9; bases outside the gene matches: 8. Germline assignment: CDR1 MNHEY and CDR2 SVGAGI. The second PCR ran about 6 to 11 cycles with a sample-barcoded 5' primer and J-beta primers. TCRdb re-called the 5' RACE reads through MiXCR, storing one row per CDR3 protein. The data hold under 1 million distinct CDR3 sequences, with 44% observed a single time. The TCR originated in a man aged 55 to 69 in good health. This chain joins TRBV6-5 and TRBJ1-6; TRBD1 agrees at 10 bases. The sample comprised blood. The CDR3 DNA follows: TGTGCCAGCAGTTACTCGGCCTACGGACAGGGGGGTTCACCCCTCCACTTT. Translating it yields CASSYSAYGQGGSPLHF.